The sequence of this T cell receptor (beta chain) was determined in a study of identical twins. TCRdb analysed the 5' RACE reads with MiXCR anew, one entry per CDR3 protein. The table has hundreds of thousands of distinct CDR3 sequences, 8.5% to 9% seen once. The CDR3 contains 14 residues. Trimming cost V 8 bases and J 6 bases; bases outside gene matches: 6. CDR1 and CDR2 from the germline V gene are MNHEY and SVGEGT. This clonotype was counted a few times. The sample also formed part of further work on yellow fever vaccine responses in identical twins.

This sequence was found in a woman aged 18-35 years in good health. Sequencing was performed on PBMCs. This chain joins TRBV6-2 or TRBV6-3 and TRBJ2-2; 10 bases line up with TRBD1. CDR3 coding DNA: TGTGCCAGCGGACAGGGGGGAGTCGCCGGGGAGCTGTTTTTT. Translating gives CASGQGGVAGELFF.